The T cell receptor beta chain under discussion was sequenced for a study of blood T cell repertoires in COVID-19. TCRdb's copy holds only in-frame clones and misses some; the assay was immunoSEQ multiplex PCR. The sample holds tens of thousands of clones, roughly 85% seen once. The germline CDR1 and CDR2 sequences are MNHEY and SVGEGT. Trimming left V 4 bases short and J 1 base short, with 17 bases between. The CDR3 runs to 16 residues. This sequence was found in a human donor in a cohort sampled during active COVID-19. The source material was peripheral blood. The chain is built from TRBV6-2 or TRBV6-3 and TRBJ2-7; perhaps TRBD2 as D (5 bases). CDR3 sequence (DNA): TGTGCCAGCAGTTCGATTAGCGCAACCGATTCCTACGAGCAGTACTTC. Translation gives CASSSISATDSYEQYF.